A selection of T cell receptor beta chains follows, all from one sample in a study of blood T cell repertoires in COVID-19. Here immunoSEQ multiplex PCR was the method, and the copy in TCRdb shows in-frame clones only, minus some. The sample carries about 480,000 clones, around 90% recorded once. Sequencing was done on a sample of peripheral blood. The receptor set was obtained from a woman aged 50 to 65 with COVID-19, enrolled during active disease. CDR3s include the opening cysteine and the closing phenylalanine or tryptophan. Each record gives: clone size, J gene, V gene, D gene, CDR3 DNA, CDR3 protein. D genes are given only for firm matches. Clone size is stated in some rows and not others, as once, few, many or a class when expanded.

>-|TRBJ2-7|TRBV10-3|TRBD2
TGTGCCATCAGTGTTATAACTAGCGGGGGGGGTGCCTACGAGCAGTACTTC
CAISVITSGGGAYEQYF
>-|TRBJ2-7|TRBV7-3|TRBD1
TGTGCCAGCAGCTCCAACAGGGGCGAGCAGTACTTC
CASSSNRGEQYF
>-|TRBJ1-1|TRBV6-7|TRBD1
TGTGCCAGCAGTCACCGGGACAGGGAACGCTTCTACACTGAAGCTTTCTTT
CASSHRDRERFYTEAFF
>-|TRBJ1-2|TRBV14|TRBD1
TGTGCCAGCAGCCAAGAAAACAGGGGGTTCTATGGCTACACCTTC
CASSQENRGFYGYTF
>-|TRBJ2-3|TRBV11-2|TRBD2
TGTGCCAGCAGCGATCGGACTAGCGGAGGCCCTCGTACGCAGTATTTT
CASSDRTSGGPRTQYF
>-|TRBJ1-5|TRBV6-5|-
TGTGCCAGCAGGAAGGGGGAGCCCCAGCATTTT
CASRKGEPQHF
>once|TRBJ2-5|TRBV5-1|-
TGCGCCAGCAGCCTAGATAGACAGGTGGAGACCCAGTACTTC
CASSLDRQVETQYF
>-|TRBJ1-2|TRBV24-1|TRBD1
TGTGCCACCAGTGAAAGGGACAGGGATGGCTACACCTTC
CATSERDRDGYTF
>-|TRBJ1-4|TRBV11-2|-
TGTGCCAGCAGCCTGACAGTCGGTAATGAAAAACTGTTTTTT
CASSLTVGNEKLFF
>-|TRBJ1-2|TRBV28|-
TGTGCCAGCAGTTTAGGGAGGGGTTCCTATGGCTACACCTTC
CASSLGRGSYGYTF
>-|TRBJ1-2|TRBV27|TRBD1
TGTGCCAGCAGACCGGGACAGGGGGCCTCTTATGTAGGCTACACCTTC
CASRPGQGASYVGYTF
>-|TRBJ1-4|TRBV9|-
TGTGCCAGCAGCCTCGCCATCGGGGCTAATGAAAAACTGTTTTTT
CASSLAIGANEKLFF
>-|TRBJ1-6|TRBV27|TRBD1
TGTGCCAGCAGTTCCGGGACAGAGGGGAATTCACCCCTCCACTTT
CASSSGTEGNSPLHF
>-|TRBJ1-4|TRBV6-5|-
TGTGCCAGCAACGAGGCAGGGGCTGACGACGAAAAACTGTTTTTT
CASNEAGADDEKLFF
>-|TRBJ2-7|TRBV6-2/TRBV6-3|-
TGTGCCAGCAGTCTAATTACAGGGTCCTACGAGCAGTACTTC
CASSLITGSYEQYF
>-|TRBJ2-7|TRBV19|TRBD2
TGTGCCAGTAGTGCTCAGCGGGGGGGGACCTACGAGCAGTACTTC
CASSAQRGGTYEQYF
>-|TRBJ2-7|TRBV2|-
TGTGCCAGCAGCCAGTTCTACGAGCAGTACTTC
CASSQFYEQYF
>-|TRBJ1-6|TRBV18|TRBD1
TGTGCCAGCTCACGGGGGACAGAACCACCCCTCCACTTT
CASSRGTEPPLHF
>few|TRBJ2-1|TRBV5-7|-
TGTGCCGGGCAAGATCATGAGCAGTTCTTC
CAGQDHEQFF
>-|TRBJ2-4|TRBV5-1|TRBD2
TGCGCCAGCAGCTGGTATAGCGGGGGGGAAAACATTCAGTACTTC
CASSWYSGGENIQYF
>-|TRBJ2-3|TRBV7-9|-
TGTGCCAGCAGCCTGGACACCCCTAGCACAGATACGCAGTATTTT
CASSLDTPSTDTQYF
>-|TRBJ2-6|TRBV5-1|-
TGCGCCAGCAGCTTGGCCGTTCGGGGTGGCGGGTCCGACTCTGGGGCCAACGTCCTGACTTTC
CASSLAVRGGGSDSGANVLTF
>few|TRBJ2-2|TRBV11-2|-
TGTGCCAGCAGCTTAGGACCCAGGGACACCGGGGAGCTGTTTTTT
CASSLGPRDTGELFF
>-|TRBJ2-1|TRBV15|TRBD2
TGTGCCACCAGTAGGGAACGGGGGGGCTACAATGAGCAGTTCTTC
CATSRERGGYNEQFF
>-|TRBJ2-6|TRBV15|-
TGTGCCACCAGCAGCGGGTTCAAATCCGGGGCCAACGTCCTGACTTTC
CATSSGFKSGANVLTF
>-|TRBJ2-2|TRBV7-8|-
TGTGCCAGCAGCTTAAGTCAGCAGGGTACCGGGGAGCTGTTTTTT
CASSLSQQGTGELFF
>-|TRBJ2-3|TRBV15|TRBD2
TGTGCCACCAGCAGGGACTTAGCGGGGGCCGCTCCCACAGATACGCAGTATTTT
CATSRDLAGAAPTDTQYF
>-|TRBJ2-1|TRBV6-5|-
TGTGCCAGCATCACCACCCCGTCGGGTCGTGAGCAGTTCTTC
CASITTPSGREQFF
>-|TRBJ2-7|TRBV5-1|TRBD1
TGCGCCAGCAGCCCGACCGGGACAGGGTACGAGCAGTACTTC
CASSPTGTGYEQYF
>-|TRBJ1-2|TRBV12-3/TRBV12-4|TRBD1
TGTGCCAGCTACCGGGACAGGCTCTATGGCTACACCTTC
CASYRDRLYGYTF
>-|TRBJ1-1|TRBV18|-
TGTGCCAGCTCACTATTGGAGGGCTCCGACGCTTTCTTT
CASSLLEGSDAFF
>-|TRBJ1-5|TRBV28|-
TGTGCCAGCAGTTTATCTGGCAGGCCATCGTTGCCCCAGCATTTT
CASSLSGRPSLPQHF
>-|TRBJ1-2|TRBV3-1/TRBV3-2|-
TGTGCCAGCAGCCAAGCGGGTTCAATCTATGGCTACACCTTC
CASSQAGSIYGYTF
>-|TRBJ1-3|TRBV13|-
TGTGCCAGCACCCAATGGGGGAGGGCTGGAAACACCATATATTTT
CASTQWGRAGNTIYF
>-|TRBJ2-7|TRBV9|TRBD1
TGTGCCAGCAGCGTGGAAGGGACAGGGGGTTACGAGCAGTACTTC
CASSVEGTGGYEQYF
>-|TRBJ2-1|TRBV6-1|TRBD1
TGTGCCAGCAGTGAGGCAGGGGGCTCCTACAATGAGCAGTTCTTC
CASSEAGGSYNEQFF
>-|TRBJ1-5|TRBV12-3/TRBV12-4|-
TGTGCCAGCAGTTTCCTCAATCAGCCCCAGCATTTT
CASSFLNQPQHF
>-|TRBJ2-2|TRBV10-3|TRBD1
TGTGCCACCCGGGACAGGCTTAACACCGGGGAGCTGTTTTTT
CATRDRLNTGELFF
>-|TRBJ1-1|TRBV7-2|TRBD1
TGTGCCAGCAGCTTAGCAGGACAGGGGGGGACTGAAGCTTTCTTT
CASSLAGQGGTEAFF
>-|TRBJ1-1|TRBV5-1|-
TGCGCCAGCAGCTTGGATCCCGTACAGGGTGAAGTGGAGAACACTGAAGCTTTCTTT
CASSLDPVQGEVENTEAFF
>-|TRBJ2-7|TRBV5-1|-
TGCGCCAGCAGCTTGGGGACTCCTCCCTACGAGCAGTACTTC
CASSLGTPPYEQYF
>-|TRBJ2-7|TRBV12-5|TRBD2
TGTGCTAGTGGCCCCCCGGGGGGGCGATACGAGCAGTACTTC
CASGPPGGRYEQYF
>few|TRBJ2-1|TRBV5-4|-
TGTGCCAGCAGCGCGTCGAGTAATGCGTACAATGAGCAGTTCTTC
CASSASSNAYNEQFF
>-|TRBJ2-1|TRBV6-1|TRBD1
TGTGCCAGCAGTGAAGCTCCAGGGACAGCAGGCCCGGGTGTGTTCTTC
CASSEAPGTAGPGVFF
>once|TRBJ2-7|TRBV3-1/TRBV3-2|-
TGTGCCAGCAGCCAAGGATGGCAGACCTACGAGCAGTACTTC
CASSQGWQTYEQYF
>-|TRBJ1-3|TRBV7-9|-
TGTGCCAGCAGCTTAGCGCGAGGAAACACCATATATTTT
CASSLARGNTIYF
>-|TRBJ2-7|TRBV21-1|-
TGTGCCAGCCGACCGTCCGGGACAGGGGGCTACGAGCAGTACTTC
CASRPSGTGGYEQYF
>-|TRBJ1-5|TRBV2|-
TGTGCCAGCAGTGAGATCCGGGGAGGACCCCAGCATTTT
CASSEIRGGPQHF
>-|TRBJ2-7|TRBV28|TRBD1
TGTGCCAGCAGTGGACGCGGGACAGGTTCCTACGAGCAGTACTTC
CASSGRGTGSYEQYF
>-|TRBJ1-6|TRBV30|TRBD1
TGTGCCTGGAGTGTGTTAGACAGGGCCCTCCACTTT
CAWSVLDRALHF
>-|TRBJ2-1|TRBV28|-
TGTGCCAGCACCGAGGCCCGGGACATGAATGAGCAGTTCTTC
CASTEARDMNEQFF
>-|TRBJ1-2|TRBV6-1|TRBD1
TGTGCCAGCAGTGAAGCGAGCAGGGGGCCTGGCTACACCTTC
CASSEASRGPGYTF
>-|TRBJ1-6|TRBV30|-
TGTGCCTGGAGTGTGGGGGGGAATTCACCCCTCCACTTT
CAWSVGGNSPLHF
>-|TRBJ1-5|TRBV5-5|TRBD1
TGTGCCAGCAGCCCGGGACAGGTCAATCAGCCCCAGCATTTT
CASSPGQVNQPQHF
>-|TRBJ2-2|TRBV27|TRBD1
TGTGCCAGCAGTTTACCGGTCTACAGGGGCCATCACCGGGGAGCTGTTTTT
CASSLPVYRGHHRGAVF
>-|TRBJ1-3|TRBV5-4|-
TGTGCCAGCAGCGCTACTCCCCCCAGGGCCTCTGGAAACACCATATATTTT
CASSATPPRASGNTIYF